One sample yielded the 5 T cell receptor beta chains listed below, sequenced in a study of CD8+ T cells in alopecia areata. Sequencing used cDNA as its template, made by extracting RNA and reverse transcribing it. Repertoires were generated with immunoSEQ multiplex PCR, while TCRdb's copy carries only in-frame clones and drops some. The sample includes 70,000 to 95,000 clones, roughly 51% of them seen just once. The material sequenced was NKG2D-high CD8+ T cells sorted from blood. All receptors derive from a human donor with alopecia areata.

This clone was found a few times. J is TRBJ1-3 and V is TRBV18; D not resolved. The CDR3 is made up of 14 amino acids. Trimming left V 3 bases short and J 2 bases short, with 8 bases between. CDR1 KGHSH and CDR2 LQKENI come from the germline V gene. Here the CDR3 reads CASSPSDPGNTIYF. CDR3 DNA: TGTGCCAGCTCACCGTCCGATCCTGGAAACACCATATATTTT.

DNA for the CDR3: TGTGCCTGGAGTAGTGAGGACAGGGGGAACACTGAAGCTTTCTTT. Its translation is CAWSSEDRGNTEAFF. This chain joins TRBV30 and TRBJ1-1; 9 bases agree with TRBD1. Per the germline V gene, CDR1 is GTSNPN and CDR2 is SVGIG (reference sequence). J lost 1 base, V lost 2 bases, and 5 bases had no gene match. This CDR3 spans 15 amino acids.

The V gene is TRBV7-2, the J gene TRBJ2-5, with 9 bases fitting TRBD2. Germline V CDR1 and CDR2: SGHTA, FQGNSA. The CDR3 runs to 14 residues. J was trimmed by 2 bases and V by 5 bases; bases with no gene match: 3. CDR3 coding DNA: TGTGCCAGCAGCGAGACTAGCGGACAAGAGACCCAGTACTTC. Its protein is CASSETSGQETQYF.

The chain uses TRBV30 and TRBJ2-7; the D is unclear. From germline, CDR1 is GTSNPN and CDR2 SVGIG (reference sequence). The CDR3 is made up of 11 amino acids. Between the trimmed V and J ends, which lost 3 bases and 4 bases, there was a span of 7 bases. CDR3 coding DNA: TGTGCCTGGAGGTCGGTTTACGAGCAGTACTTC. Protein: CAWRSVYEQYF.

The gene calls are TRBV13 and TRBJ2-7, with 10 bases aligning to TRBD1. The V gene end was trimmed by 5 bases and the J gene end by 5 bases; junction bases not matched to a gene: 6. Germline CDR1 and CDR2: PRHDT and FYEKMQ (reference sequence). The CDR3 runs 14 residues. The CDR3 region is CASSPETGGDEQYF. The CDR3 bases are TGTGCCAGCAGCCCAGAGACAGGGGGCGACGAGCAGTACTTC.